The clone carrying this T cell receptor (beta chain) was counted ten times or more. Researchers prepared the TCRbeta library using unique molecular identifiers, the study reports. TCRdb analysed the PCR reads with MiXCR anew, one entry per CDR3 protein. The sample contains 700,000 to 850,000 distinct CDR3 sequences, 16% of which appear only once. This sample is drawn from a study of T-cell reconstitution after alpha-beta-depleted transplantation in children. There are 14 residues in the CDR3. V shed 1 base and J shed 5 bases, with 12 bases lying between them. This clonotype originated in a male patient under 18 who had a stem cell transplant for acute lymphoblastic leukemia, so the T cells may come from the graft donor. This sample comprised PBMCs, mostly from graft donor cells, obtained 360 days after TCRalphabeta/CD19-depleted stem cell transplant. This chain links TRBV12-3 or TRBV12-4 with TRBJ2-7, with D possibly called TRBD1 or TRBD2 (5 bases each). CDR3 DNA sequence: TGTGCCAGCAGTTTAGAGGGGACGGCCCACGAGCAGTACTTC. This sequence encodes CASSLEGTAHEQYF.